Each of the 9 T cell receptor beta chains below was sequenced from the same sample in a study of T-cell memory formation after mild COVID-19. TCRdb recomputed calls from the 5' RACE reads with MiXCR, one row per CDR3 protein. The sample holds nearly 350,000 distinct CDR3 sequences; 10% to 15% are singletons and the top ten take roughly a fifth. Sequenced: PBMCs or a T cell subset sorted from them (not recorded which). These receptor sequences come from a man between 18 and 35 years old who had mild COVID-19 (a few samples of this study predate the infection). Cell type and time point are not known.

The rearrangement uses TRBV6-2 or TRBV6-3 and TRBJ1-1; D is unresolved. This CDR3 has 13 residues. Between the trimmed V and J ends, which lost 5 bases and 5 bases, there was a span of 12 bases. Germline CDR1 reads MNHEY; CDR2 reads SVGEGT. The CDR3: CASSPIWETEAFF. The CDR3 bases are TGTGCCAGCAGTCCAATTTGGGAAACTGAAGCTTTCTTT.

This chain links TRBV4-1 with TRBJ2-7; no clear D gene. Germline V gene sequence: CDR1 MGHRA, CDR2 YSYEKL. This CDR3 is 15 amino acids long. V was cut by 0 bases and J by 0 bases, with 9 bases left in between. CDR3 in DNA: TGCGCCAGCAGCCAAGATCCTGGCTACTCCTACGAGCAGTACGTC. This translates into CASSQDPGYSYEQYV.

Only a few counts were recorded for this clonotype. DNA for the CDR3: TGTGCCAGCAGCCCCGGGGAGAGCCCACTCACAGATACGCAGTATTTT. As protein: CASSPGESPLTDTQYF. The chain is built from TRBV7-2 and TRBJ2-3; D is perhaps TRBD2 (5 bases). The germline V and J ends were trimmed by 5 bases and 2 bases, with 17 bases remaining between them. The CDR3 loop spans 16 amino acids. Germline CDR1 reads SGHTA; CDR2 reads FQGNSA.

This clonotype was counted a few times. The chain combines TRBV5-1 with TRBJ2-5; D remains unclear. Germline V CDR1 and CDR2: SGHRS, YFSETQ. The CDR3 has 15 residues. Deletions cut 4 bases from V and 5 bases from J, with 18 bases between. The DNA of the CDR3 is TGCGCCAGCAGCCCCCGTTTCCCAGGCTGGGAGACCCAGTACTTC. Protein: CASSPRFPGWETQYF.

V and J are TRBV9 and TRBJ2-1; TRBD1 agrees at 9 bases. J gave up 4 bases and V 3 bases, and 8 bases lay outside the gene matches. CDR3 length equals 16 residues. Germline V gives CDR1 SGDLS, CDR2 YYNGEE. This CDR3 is CASSAPPGTGYNEQFF. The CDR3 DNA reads TGTGCCAGCAGCGCCCCTCCCGGGACAGGGTACAATGAGCAGTTCTTC. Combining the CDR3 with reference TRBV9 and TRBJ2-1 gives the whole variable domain DSGVTQTPKHLITATGQRVTLRCSPRSGDLSVYWYQQSLDQGLQFLIQYYNGEERAKGNILERFSAQQFPDLHSELNLSSLELGDSALYFCASSAPPGTGYNEQFFGPGTRLTVL.

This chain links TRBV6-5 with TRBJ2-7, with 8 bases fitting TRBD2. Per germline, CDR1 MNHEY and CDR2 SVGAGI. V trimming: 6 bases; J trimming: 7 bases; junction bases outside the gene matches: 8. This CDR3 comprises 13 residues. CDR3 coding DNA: TGTGCCAGCAGAGTAGCGGGGCCGGGGGAGCAGTACTTC. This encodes CASRVAGPGEQYF.

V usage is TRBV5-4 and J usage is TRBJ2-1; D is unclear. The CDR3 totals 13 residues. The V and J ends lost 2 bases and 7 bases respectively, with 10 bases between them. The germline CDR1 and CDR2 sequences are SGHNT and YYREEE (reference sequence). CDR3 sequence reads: CASSFSLGNEQFF. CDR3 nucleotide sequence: TGTGCCAGCAGCTTCTCCCTTGGTAATGAGCAGTTCTTC.

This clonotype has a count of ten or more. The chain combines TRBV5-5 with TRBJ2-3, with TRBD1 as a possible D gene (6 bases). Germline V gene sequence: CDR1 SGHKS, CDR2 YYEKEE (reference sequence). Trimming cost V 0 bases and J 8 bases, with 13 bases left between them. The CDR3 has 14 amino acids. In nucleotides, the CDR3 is TGTGCCAGCAGCTTGGTTCAGGGGTACCGTACGCAGTATTTT. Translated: CASSLVQGYRTQYF.

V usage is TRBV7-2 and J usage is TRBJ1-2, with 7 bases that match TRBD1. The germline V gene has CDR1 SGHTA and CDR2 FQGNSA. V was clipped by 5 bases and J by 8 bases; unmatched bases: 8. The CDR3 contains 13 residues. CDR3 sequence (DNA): TGTGCCAGCAGCCCTGACAGGGTGATCGGCTACACCTTC. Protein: CASSPDRVIGYTF.